What follows is one TCR beta chain and its context. The clone's antigen remains unknown. Base qualities are not provided; no much larger clone lies one nucleotide away. The instrument given in TCRdb is Illumina NovaSeq 6000. cDNA libraries for TCRalpha and TCRbeta were prepared by 5'RACE using constant-segment primers, with sample barcodes and unique molecular identifiers added. RNA was extracted from every sample with Trizol reagent. Amplification of the libraries took two PCR steps, and the second step added a second sample barcode plus Illumina TruSeq adapters. Libraries were sequenced on an Illumina NovaSeq with 2 x 150 bp paired-end reads. On the authors' methods: With migec v1.2.7, reads were demultiplexed and then collapsed into UMI-guided consensus sequences. Using mixcr v2.1.11, the UMI consensuses were aligned to TRA and TRB V and J templates and assembled into clonotypes. Clonotypes were classified as expanded or contracted when called significant by both edgeR and NoisET, with noise models trained on biological replicates. For edgeR calls, the thresholds were a false discovery rate-adjusted p below 0.01 and a log2 fold-change of 1. As an exploratory analysis of dynamics, PCA with hierarchical clustering was applied to max-normalized trajectories of the 1000 most abundant clonotypes. Separately sequenced CD4+ and CD8+ repertoires were used to assign the CD4 or CD8 phenotype of responding clones. Clones were called with MiXCR by TCRdb after fastp trimmed the public reads at Q25, and only in-frame beta chains were retained. Rows with a matching CDR3 protein are joined into one entry that keeps the most common DNA and genes. TCRdb, not the original authors, processed these V and J calls. This sample has under 700,000 distinct CDR3 sequences in its table, and roughly 22% of those were observed once. The ten largest clones represent around 12% of the sample.

V is trimmed back by 0 bases and J by 9 bases, and the junction contains 10 bases that no gene match accounts for. Measured from the cysteine to the phenylalanine, the CDR3 is 16 residues long. The only DNA kept is the CDR3, 48 bases in frame from the first base. As encoded in the germline V gene (reference sequence), CDR1 is LGHDT while CDR2 is YNNKEL. Ficoll-Paque density gradient centrifugation was the method used to isolate PBMCs. This specimen comes from a study of T-cell memory formation after mild COVID-19 (dated by TCRdb to about 2021). Turning to the overall study: TCR sequence clusters from the two donors were found to be largely donor specific. In a couple of donors, T-cell clones that expanded and contracted after mild COVID-19 were tracked by sequencing TCRalpha and TCRbeta repertoires over time. Two young, previously healthy adult volunteers made up the cohort, one male and one female. Summary of the overall study and its limitations: SARS-CoV-2 specificity of the second-wave clones peaking on day 37 was not confirmed. From day 15 to 85, contracting clones showed balanced CD4/CD8 phenotypes, whereas a second wave of clones that expanded from day 15 to 37 leaned towards CD4+. Contracting CD4+ clones were located mainly in the CM and EM memory subsets, whereas CD8+ clones were found to be enriched in EMRA. Some responding clones were detected in pre-infection memory, which suggested that pre-existing cross-reactive memory T cells had joined the SARS-CoV-2 response. The study included only a couple of mild cases, and larger cohorts that include severe cases with pre-infection samples were judged to be necessary.

The sequence came from an adult woman who had mild COVID-19 (a few samples of this study predate the infection). The sample titles of this study are shuffled in the database, so cell type and time point are left out; the donor was told from shared clones. The V and J genes are TRBV3-1 and TRBJ2-1; TRBD2 fits 8 bases in the junction. The sequenced sample consisted of PBMCs or a T cell subset sorted from them (not recorded which). The sequence in DNA is TGTGCCAGCAGCCAAGAGAGCGGGAGTGCCGCTCTTGAGCAGTTCTTC. Its coded protein is CASSQESGSAALEQFF.